This T cell receptor (beta chain) came from a study of CD8 T cell repertoires and HIV-1 epitope variants. Study-wide context: Controls were a CMV, EBV and flu peptide pool, Ebola AY9 negative control, and no-peptide well. Epitopes were three Gag families plus Nef HW9 and YT9. Whole-study results and caveats: Of about nine antigen-specific beta clonotypes, about 6 appeared to cross-react with escape variants.

Sequencing used immunoSEQ multiplex PCR; TCRdb keeps in-frame clones, though not all of them. The table lists about 5,000 clones, around 69% of them singletons. This clone came up a few times. The antigen is not known. Trimming removed 7 bases at V and 0 bases at J, with 12 bases between. The germline CDR1 and CDR2 sequences are SNHLY and FYNNEI. This CDR3 spans 15 amino acids. The sequence was obtained from a male donor with HIV. The source material was cultured CD8+ T cells derived from PBMCs. The chain recombines TRBV2 with TRBJ2-2; D is unresolved. CDR3: CASKSTYANTGELFF. As DNA, the CDR3 is TGTGCCAGCAAGTCAACATACGCGAACACCGGGGAGCTGTTTTTT.